Presented here are 13 T cell receptor beta chains from one specimen sequenced in a study of shared clonotypes between healthy human individuals. Method: immunoSEQ multiplex PCR; TCRdb's copy keeps in-frame clones and lacks some. The table includes about 2.4 million clones, 85% to 95% detected once. Sequencing used naive CD4+ T cells sorted from blood. Subset meaning: CD45RA+ positively selected. These TCRs come from a young man in good health.

CDR3 residues: CASTHDRGSYEQYF. The CDR3 bases are TGTGCCAGCACCCACGACAGGGGGTCCTACGAGCAGTACTTC. The V gene is TRBV11-1, the J gene TRBJ2-7; 9 bases are shared with TRBD1. The CDR3 runs 14 residues. Germline CDR1 reads SGHAT; CDR2 reads FQDESV (reference sequence). V shed 7 bases and J 1 base; nucleotides not matched to a gene: 5.

V usage is TRBV5-4 and J usage is TRBJ2-1; either TRBD1 or TRBD2 may fit D (5 bases each). The CDR3 runs 16 residues. Deletions cut 3 bases from V and 0 bases from J, with 13 bases between. Germline lookup yields CDR1 SGHNT and CDR2 YYREEE (reference sequence). The CDR3 region has the DNA TGTGCCAGCAGCTCGAAAGGGACGAGCTCCTACAATGAGCAGTTCTTC. As protein: CASSSKGTSSYNEQFF.

This sequence joins TRBV18 and TRBJ1-5; 7 bases are a match to TRBD1. After removal of 9 bases from V and 5 bases from J, the junction contained 7 bases not matched to a gene. CDR3 length: 13 amino acids. CDR1 and CDR2 from the germline V gene are KGHSH and LQKENI. The CDR3 here is CASRQGQDQPQHF. Here the CDR3 DNA reads TGTGCCAGTCGACAGGGCCAAGATCAGCCCCAGCATTTT.

The chain carries TRBV19 and TRBJ1-5, with D possibly matching TRBD1 (5 bases). The germline gives CDR1 LNHDA, CDR2 SQIVND (reference sequence). There are 15 residues in the CDR3. V was cut by 11 bases and J by 2 bases, with 19 bases left in between. The CDR3 bases are TGTGCCGTACGTGACGGAGGGGCCGGCAATCAGCCCCAGCATTTT. It codes for CAVRDGGAGNQPQHF.

This chain connects TRBV10-3 to TRBJ1-1; 7 positions agree with TRBD1. The CDR3 contains 16 residues. J gave up 3 bases and V 2 bases, and 9 bases lay outside the gene matches. Germline CDR1 reads ENHRY; CDR2 reads SYGVKD. CDR3 amino acids: CAISEHRAGGYTEAFF. In DNA, the CDR3 is TGTGCCATCAGTGAGCATAGGGCAGGGGGTTACACTGAAGCTTTCTTT.

A note on this clone: This sample also contains other DNA sequences that code for the same CDR3. The chain combines TRBV7-9 with TRBJ2-2; D is uncertain. The CDR3 consists of 13 residues. V was pared by 1 base and J by 6 bases, with 6 bases between. The V gene's germline CDR1 is SEHNR and CDR2 FQNEAQ (reference sequence). The CDR3 nucleotides read TGTGCCAGCAGCTTAGGCGCGGCCGGGGAGCTGTTTTTT. Protein sequence: CASSLGAAGELFF.

The chain joins TRBV30 to TRBJ1-6; weak D call: TRBD1 (6 bases). Germline loops: CDR1 GTSNPN, CDR2 SVGIG (reference sequence). The CDR3 contains 16 residues. The V gene lost 2 bases and the J gene lost 7 bases, with 18 bases spanning the gap. The CDR3 is CAWSSPGVQANSPLHF. In DNA form, the CDR3 reads TGTGCCTGGAGTTCACCAGGGGTACAGGCGAATTCACCCCTCCACTTT.

V gene TRBV9 combines with J gene TRBJ2-3; 9 bases are a match to TRBD2. This CDR3 region has 18 residues. Germline CDR1 SGDLS, CDR2 YYNGEE. Trimming at V came to 0 bases and at J to 3 bases, leaving 11 bases not matched to a gene. The CDR3 region is CASSVGLSGGPSTDTQYF. The CDR3, as DNA: TGTGCCAGCAGCGTAGGTCTCAGCGGGGGGCCTTCTACAGATACGCAGTATTTT.

This clone is a singleton in its sample. The chain has TRBV7-2 and TRBJ2-2; 7 bases line up with TRBD2. The germline CDR1 and CDR2 sequences are SGHTA and FQGNSA. The CDR3 runs 16 residues. V shed 6 bases, J shed 7 bases, and the junction held 14 bases outside the gene matches. The CDR3 here is CASSWVAGDHGGELFF. Here the CDR3 DNA reads TGTGCCAGCAGTTGGGTAGCGGGCGATCATGGCGGGGAGCTGTTTTTT. Complete variable domain (other parts from reference TRBV7-2 and TRBJ2-2): GAGVSQSPSNKVTEKGKDVELRCDPISGHTALYWYRQSLGQGLEFLIYFQGNSAPDKSGLPSDRFSAERTGGSVSTLTIQRTQQEDSAVYLCASSWVAGDHGGELFFGEGSRLTVL.

The chain recombines TRBV6-1 with TRBJ2-3; D is unresolved. The CDR3 totals 13 residues. V was pared by 6 bases and J by 0 bases, with 7 bases between. Germline assignment: CDR1 MNHNS and CDR2 SASEGT. The CDR3 DNA reads TGTGCCAGCAGGAAGACTAGCACAGATACGCAGTATTTT. Its translation is CASRKTSTDTQYF.

The rearrangement uses TRBV29-1 and TRBJ2-2; D tentatively reads TRBD1 or TRBD2 (6 bases each). This CDR3 spans 15 amino acids. The germline V gene encodes CDR1 SQVTM and CDR2 ANQGSEA. V lost 4 bases, J lost 1 base, and 13 bases lay in between. CDR3 loop: CSVGRGAWNTGELFF. DNA for the CDR3: TGCAGCGTTGGGAGGGGGGCCTGGAACACCGGGGAGCTGTTTTTT.

The J gene is TRBJ1-3, the V gene TRBV28; D unclear. From germline, CDR1 is MDHEN and CDR2 SYDVKM. The CDR3 is 15 residues long. Trimming stripped 1 base from V and 4 bases from J, with 11 bases between. DNA of the CDR3: TGTGCCAGCAGTTTATTCCGGGTGGGAGGAAACACCATATATTTT. This gives the protein CASSLFRVGGNTIYF.

The chain has TRBV2 and TRBJ2-5, with 11 nucleotides matching TRBD1. In germline, CDR1 is SNHLY, CDR2 FYNNEI. The CDR3 runs to 16 residues. The V gene end was trimmed by 6 bases and the J gene end by 7 bases; junction bases not matched to a gene: 13. CDR3: CASRTIGQGATGTQYF. DNA of the CDR3: TGTGCCAGCAGGACTATAGGACAGGGGGCAACGGGGACCCAGTACTTC.